Listed below are T cell receptor beta chains from one sample, sequenced in a study of cytomegalovirus exposure and HLA in healthy donors. Profiling relied on immunoSEQ multiplex PCR, and the TCRdb table lists in-frame clones only, not all of them. This table has about 90,000 clones, roughly 84% appearing once. Sequences were obtained from PBMCs. These receptors all stem from a man aged 25-45 years in good health and CMV-seronegative. The CDR3 runs from the conserved cysteine through the conserved F or W.

TRBJ2-1 | TRBV9 | 17 | CASSAYRDSFSYNEQFF
TRBJ2-2 | TRBV7-9 | 15 | CASSLVRGNTGELFF
TRBJ1-5 | TRBV27 | 16 | CASSPRDSPFSQPQHF
TRBJ1-3 | TRBV7-9 | 16 | CASSLPKTGGGNTIYF
TRBJ1-1 | TRBV6-5 | 14 | CASSKQGMNTEAFF
TRBJ2-7 | TRBV14 | 15 | CASSQVRSPGREQYF
TRBJ2-5 | TRBV11-2 | 15 | CASSIGDREPETQYF
TRBJ2-5 | TRBV7-3 | 15 | CASSLNMGSKETQYF
TRBJ1-4 | TRBV4-2 | 16 | CASSQEKGTGTEKLFF
TRBJ2-1 | TRBV5-1 | 17 | CASSLFSGGVSYNEQFF
TRBJ1-6 | TRBV18 | 12 | CASSTGNSPLHF
TRBJ2-7 | TRBV5-5 | 15 | CASSFGPAGVYEQYF
TRBJ1-1 | TRBV27 | 12 | CATSGTGAEAFF
TRBJ2-1 | TRBV9 | 15 | CASSVGAGAYNEQFF
TRBJ1-1 | TRBV6-1 | 14 | CASSVGQAFTEAFF
TRBJ1-6 | TRBV5-5 | 15 | CASSLDSTYNSPLHF
TRBJ2-3 | TRBV28 | 15 | CASSFPGGGTDTQYF
TRBJ2-7 | TRBV11-2 | 15 | CASSFRLAGSYEQYF
TRBJ1-4 | TRBV6-6 | 15 | CASSYYDRATEKLFF
TRBJ2-3 | TRBV2 | 16 | CASSEGLITITDTQYF
TRBJ2-2 | TRBV7-2 | 14 | CASSSRTGAGELFF
TRBJ1-6 | TRBV5-1 | 14 | CASSLGPSNSPLHF
TRBJ2-5 | TRBV19 | 14 | CASSLGQGVETQYF
TRBJ2-5 | TRBV7-2 | 18 | CASSLGGLAGGLRETQYF
. | TRBV10-2 | 17 | CASSEIQGALSGNTIYF
TRBJ1-1 | TRBV7-3 | 14 | CASSLGQGVAEAFF
TRBJ1-2 | TRBV5-1 | 17 | CASSLVLRAYQNYGYTF
TRBJ1-1 | TRBV4-1 | 18 | CASSQDGKDRGNLAEAFF
TRBJ1-4 | TRBV7-8 | 15 | CASSETTVPNEKLFF
TRBJ1-5 | TRBV4-3 | 15 | CASSQVFGGDQPQHF
TRBJ2-7 | TRBV28 | 17 | CASSSMGLDTPDYEQYF
TRBJ1-4 | TRBV5-1 | 16 | CASSLTDRLGGEKLFF
TRBJ1-2 | TRBV15 | 14 | CATSRERGTYGYTF
TRBJ1-3 | TRBV27 | 15 | CASSLKSGAENTIYF
TRBJ2-7 | TRBV25-1 | 13 | CASSEFRGYEQYF
TRBJ2-7 | TRBV6-5 | 16 | CASSYSNQGSSYEQYF
TRBJ1-1 | TRBV2 | 13 | CASRGQWNTEAFF
TRBJ1-2 | TRBV29-1 | 11 | CSVERGYGYTF
TRBJ1-6 | TRBV30 | 15 | CAFILGGRNNSPLHF
TRBJ1-1 | TRBV2 | 15 | CASSERTGGNTEAFF
TRBJ2-7 | TRBV7-9 | 15 | CASSLAWAPSGEQYF
TRBJ1-2 | TRBV2 | 14 | CASKERGANYGYTF
TRBJ2-5 | TRBV7-3 | 16 | CASSLRPLAGQETQYF
TRBJ1-1 | TRBV6-5 | 15 | CASSTGTGMNTEAFF
TRBJ1-1 | TRBV15 | 14 | CATSHYRGDTEAFF
TRBJ2-7 | TRBV12-5 | 13 | CASGTRQDYEQYF
TRBJ1-1 | TRBV6-1 | 14 | CASSEQAWDTEAFF
TRBJ1-2 | TRBV19 | 12 | CASSATRLGYTF
TRBJ2-7 | TRBV30 | 13 | CALNRDIIYEQYF
TRBJ2-7 | TRBV2 | 14 | CASTRDRGSYEQYF
TRBJ2-5 | TRBV30 | 17 | CAWSVGGLAGGQETQYF
TRBJ2-2 | TRBV4-3 | 15 | CASSYFNRNTGELFF
TRBJ1-2 | TRBV2 | 16 | CASIRGIGGPVEGYTF
TRBJ2-4 | TRBV29-1 | 18 | CSVRSSGGTPLAKNIQYF
TRBJ2-2 | TRBV4-2 | 18 | CASSQDQQTGTNTGELFF
TRBJ1-5 | TRBV12-5 | 13 | CASGGQFYQPQHF
TRBJ2-7 | TRBV19 | 14 | CASSADIDSYEQYF
TRBJ2-7 | TRBV29-1 | 14 | CSVVLGQSSYEQYF
TRBJ2-1 | TRBV7-2 | 16 | CASSSSGTSGLLEQFF